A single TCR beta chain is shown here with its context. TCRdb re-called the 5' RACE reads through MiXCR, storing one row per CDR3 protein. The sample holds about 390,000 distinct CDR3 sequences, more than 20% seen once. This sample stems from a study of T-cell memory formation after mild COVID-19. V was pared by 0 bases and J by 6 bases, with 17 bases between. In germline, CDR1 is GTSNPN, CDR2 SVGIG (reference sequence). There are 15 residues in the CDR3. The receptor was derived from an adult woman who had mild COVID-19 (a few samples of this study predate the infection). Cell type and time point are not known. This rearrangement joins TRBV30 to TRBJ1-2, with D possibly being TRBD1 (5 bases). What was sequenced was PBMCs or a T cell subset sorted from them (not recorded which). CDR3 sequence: CAWSVRGSLGHGYTF. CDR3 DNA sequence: TGTGCCTGGAGTGTACGGGGCAGTCTGGGGCATGGCTACACCTTC.